This T cell receptor (beta chain) was identified during a study of immune evolution from preneoplasia to lung adenocarcinoma (dated by TCRdb to about 2021). Notes on the research overall: HLA loss of heterozygosity was found in 7% of AIS, over 13% of MIA and 30% to 40% of ADC lesions, and in no AAH lesions. The sample size was set by how many specimens were available, not by a prior power calculation. The immune data were integrated with whole exome sequencing and methylation data from the same cohort of nodules. The study used immune gene expression, TCR sequencing and multiplex immunofluorescence to profile the immune contexture of lung adenocarcinoma precursors and invasive adenocarcinoma. Resected precursor lesions (AAH, AIS, MIA) and invasive adenocarcinomas were compared with paired morphologically normal lung tissue. The overall cohort was made up of 45 to 60 patients with pulmonary nodules who had surgical resection. TCR sequencing data came from 45 to 60 patients. The study reported that around 100 samples were used for TCR sequencing. Class I HLA alleles were inferred from exome data with POLYSOLVER, and allele-specific HLA loss was detected with LOHHLA. General conclusions and limits of the study: Normal lung had the highest top T cell clone frequencies, and these frequencies appeared to fall progressively from AAH through AIS, MIA and invasive adenocarcinoma. T cell clonality was highest in KRAS-mutant nodules compared with EGFR-mutant or double wild-type lesions. The findings rested on association rather than direct causation, and larger cohorts with long-term follow-up and longitudinal biopsies were considered necessary. Clonality was highest in normal lung, while later-stage lesions appeared to have lower clonality but higher T cell density and diversity. Because all patients came from Japan and China, whether the findings apply to Western populations was uncertain.

CDR1 and CDR2 (MDHEN, SYDVKM) derive from the germline V gene. The CDR3, from cysteine to phenylalanine, totals 22 residues. The read is trimmed to its CDR3 DNA, 66 bases read in frame from base 1. The germline ends are 33 bases apart after V is trimmed by 4 bases and J by 0 bases. Between the mid-2010s and the late 2010s, the patients underwent resection in either Japan or China. Histologic diagnosis of each case was confirmed independently by two lung cancer pathologists on H&E slides. Macro-dissection after pathologic assessment enriched premalignant or tumor cells for nucleic acid extraction. FFPE tissue was used for DNA isolation with the AllPrep DNA/RNA FFPE Kit. TCR beta CDR3 regions were sequenced from DNA using the immunoSEQ hsTCRbeta Kit. The original methods were these. The ImmunoSEQ Analyzer was used to analyse the TCR sequencing data. T cell clonality was defined as 1 minus Pielou's evenness computed on productive rearrangements. To measure T cell diversity, the inverse Simpson index was applied to productive templates. T cell density was TCR beta template counts normalized to usable DNA, estimated by amplifying and sequencing housekeeping genes. TCR metrics were compared across histologic stages using two-sided Kruskal-Wallis tests. Sourced from immuneACCESS, this table was stored by TCRdb with only in-frame sequences that have V and J called. A share of the clones is absent; for the studies checked, an unresolved V gene accounts for under half, and the remainder has no known explanation. D and trimming come from the DNA, and the V and J calls and clone size come from that table. This sample holds about 14,000 clones; roughly 87% were observed only once. Of the sample, approximately 3% falls within the top ten clones.

Comments on this clone: Its cognate antigen has yet to be identified. No much larger clone is present one base from it, and per-base qualities are unavailable.

The sequence came from a donor older than 65 with lung adenocarcinoma. The chain joins TRBV28 to TRBJ1-1; a tentative D call is TRBD1 (6 bases match). The sample consisted of FFPE lung adenocarcinoma in situ tissue. Read against the paper, the sample's cell subset or site label means: preinvasive adenocarcinoma in situ (AIS). The CDR3 amino acid sequence is: CASSSLTLRRGAKGRMNTEAFF. The nucleotides read TGTGCCAGCAGTTCCCTTACCTTACGCCGGGGGGCCAAGGGGCGGATGAACACTGAAGCTTTCTTT.